One T cell receptor beta chain is described in this entry. Antigen: not known. The data belong to a study of vaccination effects on CD4 cells after COVID-19. The wider study: Peptide-pool stimulation followed by sequencing identified expanded antigen-specific CD4+ clonotypes in the ViraFEST assay. After around 2.2 million PBMC were placed in each well, they were cultured with about 10 IU/ml IL-2 and about 10 ug/ml peptides. Study results and limitations: Marked clonal contraction was seen late after vaccination (in both infection- and vaccine-induced clones).

This table comes from immunoSEQ multiplex PCR, and its TCRdb copy is limited to in-frame clones, with some not included. The sample holds tens of thousands of clones; roughly 80% are singletons and the top ten take approximately 3%. V was trimmed by 5 bases and J by 0 bases, leaving 7 bases between them. The CDR3 has 14 amino acids. Germline V gene lookup returns CDR1 SGHAT and CDR2 FQNNGV. Following a roughly eleven-day culture, CD4+ T cells were purified. Nucleocapsid antibodies stayed negative before and after vaccination, showing no earlier SARS-CoV-2 infection. The V gene is TRBV11-2, the J gene TRBJ1-4; a possible D gene is TRBD1 (6 bases). The clonotype was recovered from a human donor who received a COVID-19 vaccine. The sequencing here drew on CD4+ T cells from PBMCs cultured without peptide, taken before COVID-19 vaccination. As DNA, the CDR3 is TGTGCCAGCAGCGGACAGACAACTAATGAAAAACTGTTTTTT. Its translation: CASSGQTTNEKLFF.